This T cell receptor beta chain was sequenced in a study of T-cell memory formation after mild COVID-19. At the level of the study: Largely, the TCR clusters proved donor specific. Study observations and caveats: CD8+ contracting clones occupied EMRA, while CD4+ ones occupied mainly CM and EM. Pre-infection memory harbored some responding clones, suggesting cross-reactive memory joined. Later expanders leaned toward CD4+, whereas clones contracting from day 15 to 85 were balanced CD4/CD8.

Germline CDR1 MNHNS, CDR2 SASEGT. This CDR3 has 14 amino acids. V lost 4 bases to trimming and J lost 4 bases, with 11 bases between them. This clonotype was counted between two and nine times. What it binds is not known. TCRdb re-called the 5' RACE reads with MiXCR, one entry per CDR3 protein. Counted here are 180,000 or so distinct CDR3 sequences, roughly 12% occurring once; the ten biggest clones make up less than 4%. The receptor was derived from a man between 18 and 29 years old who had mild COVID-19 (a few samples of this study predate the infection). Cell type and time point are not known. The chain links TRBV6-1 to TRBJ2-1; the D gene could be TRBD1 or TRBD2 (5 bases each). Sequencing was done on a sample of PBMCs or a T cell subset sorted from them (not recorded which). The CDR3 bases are TGTGCCAGCAGTGCGGGGACGGCATACAATGAGCAGTTCTTC. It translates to CASSAGTAYNEQFF.